The 12 T cell receptor beta chains reported below all come from one sample, sequenced in a study of blood T cell repertoires in COVID-19. Repertoires were generated with immunoSEQ multiplex PCR, while TCRdb's copy carries only in-frame clones and drops some. This repertoire shows about 390,000 clones, 80% to 90% found once; its top ten account for approximately 9.3%. Sequenced material: PBMCs or T cells enriched from blood (not recorded which). These receptors came from a woman aged 45-59 years who had recovered from COVID-19.

V and J are TRBV5-6 and TRBJ1-5, with a weak D call TRBD1 (5 bases). Germline V gene lookup returns CDR1 SGHDT and CDR2 YYEEEE. CDR3 length: 15 amino acids. V was shortened by 6 bases and J by 0 bases, with 13 bases between the two germline ends. DNA for the CDR3: TGTGCCAGCAACGTGGGGGGGAATAGCAATCAGCCCCAGCATTTT. It yields the protein CASNVGGNSNQPQHF.

The chain joins TRBV19 to TRBJ2-6; D is ambiguous. The CDR3 has 18 residues. The V end was cut by 1 base, the J end by 0 bases, with 13 bases between. Germline values: CDR1 LNHDA, CDR2 SQIVND (reference sequence). The CDR3 sequence: CASSIGAGIISGANVLTF. The CDR3 DNA sequence: TGTGCCAGTAGTATAGGGGCAGGAATAATCTCTGGGGCCAACGTCCTGACTTTC.

The chain joins TRBV12-3 or TRBV12-4 to TRBJ1-2; D is unresolved. The CDR3 extends over 12 amino acids. Trimming removed 1 base from V and 5 bases from J, with 5 bases in between. The CDR3 reads CASSLGVYGYTF. Written as DNA, the CDR3 is TGTGCCAGCAGTTTAGGAGTTTATGGCTACACCTTC.

In its sample, this clone was seen once. This rearrangement joins TRBV30 to TRBJ1-5; D is unresolved. The CDR3 is 9 amino acids. V lost 5 bases to trimming and J lost 9 bases, with 5 bases between them. CDR1 and CDR2 from the germline V gene are GTSNPN and SVGIG (reference sequence). The CDR3 coding sequence is TGTGCCTGGGTTCGGCCCCAGCATTTT. It specifies CAWVRPQHF.

The chain links TRBV4-1 to TRBJ1-1, with D possibly matching TRBD1 (6 bases). V lost 8 bases to trimming and J lost 0 bases, with 16 bases between them. Looked up from germline, CDR1 is MGHRA and CDR2 is YSYEKL. There are 15 residues in the CDR3. The CDR3 sequence is CASGSADRLNTEAFF. In nucleotides, the CDR3 is TGCGCCAGCGGCTCGGCGGACAGATTGAACACTGAAGCTTTCTTT.

This clone was observed a handful of times. The gene calls are TRBV6-5 and TRBJ1-6, with TRBD1 as a possible D gene (5 bases). V lost 0 bases and J lost 3, with 9 bases in between. The CDR3 has 16 residues. Germline assignment: CDR1 MNHEY and CDR2 SVGAGI. CDR3 sequence (DNA): TGTGCCAGCAGTTACTCGACAGTACGCTATAATTCACCCCTCCACTTT. Translated: CASSYSTVRYNSPLHF.

V and J are TRBV7-2 and TRBJ2-5; D call uncertain. The CDR3 contains 14 residues. The V end lost 3 bases, the J end lost 3 bases, and 11 bases lay between the germline ends. Germline CDR1 SGHTA, CDR2 FQGNSA. The CDR3, as DNA: TGTGCCAGCAGCTTTCGTGCCAGCGAAGAGACCCAGTACTTC. It translates to CASSFRASEETQYF.

The chain has TRBV27 and TRBJ1-6; D not resolved. The CDR3 totals 12 residues. V lost 6 bases to trimming and J lost 7 bases, with 7 bases between them. CDR1 MNHEY and CDR2 SMNVEV come from the germline V gene (reference sequence). The CDR3 reads CASRYRNSPLHF. The CDR3 DNA is TGTGCCAGCAGGTACAGAAATTCACCCCTCCACTTT.

The V gene is TRBV5-1, the J gene TRBJ1-1; D perhaps matches TRBD1 (6 bases). Germline-derived CDR1 and CDR2 are SGHRS and YFSETQ. Trimming stripped 5 bases from V and 1 base from J, with 15 bases between. The CDR3 is 15 residues long. Here the CDR3 reads CASRKSGTTNTEAFF. CDR3 DNA sequence: TGCGCCAGCAGAAAATCCGGGACAACGAACACTGAAGCTTTCTTT.

V gene TRBV7-2 combines with J gene TRBJ1-2; D unclear. Germline V gene lookup returns CDR1 SGHTA and CDR2 FQGNSA. The V and J ends lost 2 bases and 7 bases respectively, with 8 bases between them. The CDR3 consists of 12 residues. The CDR3: CASSLNAGGYTF. CDR3 DNA sequence: TGTGCCAGCAGCTTAAATGCCGGTGGCTACACCTTC.

V usage is TRBV5-1 and J usage is TRBJ1-1; 8 nucleotides line up with TRBD1. The germline gives CDR1 SGHRS, CDR2 YFSETQ. J gave up 1 base and V 5 bases, and 7 bases lay outside the gene matches. CDR3 length: 15 amino acids. The CDR3 coding sequence is TGCGCCAGCAGGTCCACCGGGACAGGGAACACTGAAGCTTTCTTT. This sequence encodes CASRSTGTGNTEAFF. Variable domain in full (rest from reference TRBV5-1 and TRBJ1-1): KAGVTQTPRYLIKTRGQQVTLSCSPISGHRSVSWYQQTPGQGLQFLFEYFSETQRNKGNFPGRFSGRQFSNSRSEMNVSTLELGDSALYLCASRSTGTGNTEAFFGQGTRLTVV.

V is TRBV7-3 and J is TRBJ2-5; the D gene is possibly TRBD2 (5 bases). V lost 5 bases and J lost 1, with 8 bases in between. The CDR3 has 13 residues. In germline, CDR1 is SGHTA, CDR2 FQGTGA. CDR3 sequence reads: CASSRGVQETQYF. CDR3 coding DNA: TGTGCCAGCAGCCGGGGAGTCCAAGAGACCCAGTACTTC.